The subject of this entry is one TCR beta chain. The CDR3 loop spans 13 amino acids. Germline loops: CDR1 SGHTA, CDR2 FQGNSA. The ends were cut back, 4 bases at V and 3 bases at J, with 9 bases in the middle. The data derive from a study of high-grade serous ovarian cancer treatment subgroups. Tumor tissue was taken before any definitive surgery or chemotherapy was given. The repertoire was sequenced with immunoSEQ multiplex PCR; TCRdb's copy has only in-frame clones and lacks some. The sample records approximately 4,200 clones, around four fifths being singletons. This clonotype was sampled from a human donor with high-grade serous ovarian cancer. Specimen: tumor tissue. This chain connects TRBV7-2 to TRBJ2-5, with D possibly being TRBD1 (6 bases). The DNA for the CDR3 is TGTGCCAGCAGCTGGGCAGGGGAAGAGACCCAGTACTTC. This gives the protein CASSWAGEETQYF.